The text below deals with one T cell receptor (beta chain). It lacks a known antigen. No base quality information exists; no much larger clone differs at one position. These data come from a study of T cell repertoires in cytomegalovirus infection (dated by TCRdb to the late 2010s). Broadly, across the study: Donor HLA type was relevant to the analysis, as public TCR beta signatures indicated carriage of CMV infection together with the matching HLA type. Study-wide conclusions, independent of this receptor: In both this cohort and an independent cohort of over 350 donors, the cumulative frequency of public TCR beta family members distinguished carriers of CMV infection plus the relevant HLA type. The ex vivo response was dominated by HLA-C-restricted CMV-specific TCR beta clonotypes, which also provided the single most frequent clonotype in two of eight donors.

The sequencing machine was an Illumina HiSeq 1500. TCRdb reprocessed the public reads (quality trimming at Q25 with fastp, clone calling with MiXCR) and kept in-frame beta chains. A single entry per CDR3 protein holds the most common genes and DNA from its merged rows. The sample table shows fewer than 200,000 distinct CDR3 sequences, and about 20% are seen once. The ten largest make up about 2.9% of the sample. The clonotype was recovered from a human donor in good health (CMV status not recorded). Some clones in this sample may be carry-over from other donors' samples. Sequencing used PBMCs.

The nucleotide sequence reads as follows: TGCGCCAGCAGCGCCGGACTAGCGGGAGGGCCGGGCTCCTACGAGCAGTACTTC. This yields the protein CASSAGLAGGPGSYEQYF. This receptor chain uses TRBV5-1 and TRBJ2-7, with 15 central nucleotides matching TRBD2. The germline V gene yields SGHRS for CDR1 and YFSETQ for CDR2. The germline V end is reduced by 4 bases and the J end by 0 bases; junction bases left unmatched: 8. Its CDR3 holds 18 amino acids, cysteine through phenylalanine. This entry keeps only the CDR3 DNA: 54 bases, framed from base 1. This CDR3, with the reference TRBV5-1 and TRBJ2-7 proteins standing in past its ends, gives the full variable domain KAGVTQTPRYLIKTRGQQVTLSCSPISGHRSVSWYQQTPGQGLQFLFEYFSETQRNKGNFPGRFSGRQFSNSRSEMNVSTLELGDSALYLCASSAGLAGGPGSYEQYFGPGTRLTVT.